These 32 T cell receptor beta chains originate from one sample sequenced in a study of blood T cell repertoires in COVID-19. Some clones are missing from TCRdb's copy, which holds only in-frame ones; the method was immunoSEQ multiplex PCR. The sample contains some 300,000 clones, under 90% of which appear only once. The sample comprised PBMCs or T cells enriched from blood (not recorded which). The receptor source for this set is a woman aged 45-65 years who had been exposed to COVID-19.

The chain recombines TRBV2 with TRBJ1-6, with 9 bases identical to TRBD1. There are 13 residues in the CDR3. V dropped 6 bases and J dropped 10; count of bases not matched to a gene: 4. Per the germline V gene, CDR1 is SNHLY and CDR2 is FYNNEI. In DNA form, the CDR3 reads TGTGCCAGCAGAGGGGACAGGGACTCACCCCTCCACTTT. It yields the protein CASRGDRDSPLHF. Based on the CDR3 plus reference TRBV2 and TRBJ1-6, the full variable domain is EPEVTQTPSHQVTQMGQEVILRCVPISNHLYFYWYRQILGQKVEFLVSFYNNEISEKSEIFDDQFSVERPDGSNFTLKIRSTKLEDSAMYFCASRGDRDSPLHFGNGTRLTVT.

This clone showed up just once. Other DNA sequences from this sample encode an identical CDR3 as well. CDR3 amino acids: CATSRDLNYGYTF. The CDR3 nucleotides read TGTGCCACCAGCAGAGATTTAAACTATGGCTACACCTTC. The J gene is TRBJ1-2, the V gene TRBV15, with unresolved D. Germline loops: CDR1 LNHNV, CDR2 YYDKDF (reference sequence). CDR3 length equals 13 residues. Between the trimmed V and J ends, which lost 0 bases and 2 bases, there was a span of 4 bases.

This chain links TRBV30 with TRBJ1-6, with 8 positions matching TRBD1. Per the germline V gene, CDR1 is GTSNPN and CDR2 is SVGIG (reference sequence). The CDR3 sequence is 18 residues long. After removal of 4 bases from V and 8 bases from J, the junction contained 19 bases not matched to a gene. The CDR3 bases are TGTGCCTGGACTGCCCGGACAGGGAAAGAGTATAGGCATTCACCCCTCCACTTT. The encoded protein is CAWTARTGKEYRHSPLHF.

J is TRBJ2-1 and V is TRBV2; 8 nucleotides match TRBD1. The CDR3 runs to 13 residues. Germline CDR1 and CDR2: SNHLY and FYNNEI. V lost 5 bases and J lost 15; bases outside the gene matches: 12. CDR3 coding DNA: TGTGCCAGCAGTTTAGCCCTTATAGGACAGGGGTTCTTC. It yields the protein CASSLALIGQGFF.

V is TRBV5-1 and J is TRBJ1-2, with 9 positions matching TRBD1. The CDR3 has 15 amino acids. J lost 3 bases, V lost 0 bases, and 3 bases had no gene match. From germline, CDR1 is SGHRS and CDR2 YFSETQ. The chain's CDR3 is CASSLEDRGYYGYTF. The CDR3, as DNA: TGCGCCAGCAGCTTGGAGGACAGGGGATACTATGGCTACACCTTC. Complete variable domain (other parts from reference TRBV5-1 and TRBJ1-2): KAGVTQTPRYLIKTRGQQVTLSCSPISGHRSVSWYQQTPGQGLQFLFEYFSETQRNKGNFPGRFSGRQFSNSRSEMNVSTLELGDSALYLCASSLEDRGYYGYTFGSGTRLTVV.

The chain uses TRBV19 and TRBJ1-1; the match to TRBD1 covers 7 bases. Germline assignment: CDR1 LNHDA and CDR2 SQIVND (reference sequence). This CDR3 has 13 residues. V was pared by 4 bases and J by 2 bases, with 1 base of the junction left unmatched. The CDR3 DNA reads TGTGCCAGTAGTACAGGGGGAAACACTGAAGCTTTCTTT. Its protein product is CASSTGGNTEAFF.

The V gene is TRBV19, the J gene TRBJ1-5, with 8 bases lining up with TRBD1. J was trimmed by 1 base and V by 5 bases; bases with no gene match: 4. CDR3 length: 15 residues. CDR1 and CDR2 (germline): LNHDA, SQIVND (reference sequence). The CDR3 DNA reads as TGTGCCAGTAGTCGGGACAGGTGGAGCAATCAGCCCCAGCATTTT. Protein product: CASSRDRWSNQPQHF.

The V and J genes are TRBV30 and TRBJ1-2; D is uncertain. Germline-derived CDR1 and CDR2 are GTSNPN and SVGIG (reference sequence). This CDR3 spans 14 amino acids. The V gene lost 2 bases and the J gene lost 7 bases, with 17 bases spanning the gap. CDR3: CAWSPGYRGPGYTF. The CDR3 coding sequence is TGTGCCTGGAGTCCCGGCTATCGAGGGCCTGGCTACACCTTC.

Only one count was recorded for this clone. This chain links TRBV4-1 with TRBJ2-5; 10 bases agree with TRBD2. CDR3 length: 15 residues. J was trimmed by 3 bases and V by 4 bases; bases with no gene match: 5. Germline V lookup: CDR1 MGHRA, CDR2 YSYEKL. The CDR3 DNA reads TGCGCCAGCAGCCCGAGCGGGGGGGGTAAAGAGACCCAGTACTTC. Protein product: CASSPSGGGKETQYF.

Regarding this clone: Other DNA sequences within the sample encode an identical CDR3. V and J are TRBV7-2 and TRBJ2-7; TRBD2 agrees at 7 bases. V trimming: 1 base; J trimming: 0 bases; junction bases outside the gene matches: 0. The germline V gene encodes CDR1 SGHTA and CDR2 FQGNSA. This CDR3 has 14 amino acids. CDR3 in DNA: TGTGCCAGCAGCTTAGGGGGGGGCTCCTACGAGCAGTACTTC. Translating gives CASSLGGGSYEQYF. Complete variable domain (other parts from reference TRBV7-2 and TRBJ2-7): GAGVSQSPSNKVTEKGKDVELRCDPISGHTALYWYRQSLGQGLEFLIYFQGNSAPDKSGLPSDRFSAERTGGSVSTLTIQRTQQEDSAVYLCASSLGGGSYEQYFGPGTRLTVT.

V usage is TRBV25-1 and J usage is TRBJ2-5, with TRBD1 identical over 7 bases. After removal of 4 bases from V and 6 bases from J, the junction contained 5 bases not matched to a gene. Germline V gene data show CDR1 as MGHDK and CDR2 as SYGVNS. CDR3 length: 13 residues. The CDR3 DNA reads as TGTGCCAGCAGTGCAGGACAGGAGAAGACCCAGTACTTC. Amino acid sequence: CASSAGQEKTQYF.

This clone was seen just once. The CDR3 coding sequence is TGTGCCACCAGACTCGCGGGGGCAGATACGCAGTATTTT. The encoded protein is CATRLAGADTQYF. V and J are TRBV12-3 or TRBV12-4 and TRBJ2-3; 7 bases fit TRBD2. V shed 10 bases and J 4 bases; nucleotides not matched to a gene: 8. This CDR3 spans 13 amino acids.

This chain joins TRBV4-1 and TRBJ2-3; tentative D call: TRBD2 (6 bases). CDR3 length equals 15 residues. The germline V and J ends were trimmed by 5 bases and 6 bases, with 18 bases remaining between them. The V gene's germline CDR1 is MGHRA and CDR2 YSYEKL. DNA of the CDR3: TGCGCCAGCAGCTTGCGGGACTCCGATATGGATACGCAGTATTTT. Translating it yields CASSLRDSDMDTQYF.

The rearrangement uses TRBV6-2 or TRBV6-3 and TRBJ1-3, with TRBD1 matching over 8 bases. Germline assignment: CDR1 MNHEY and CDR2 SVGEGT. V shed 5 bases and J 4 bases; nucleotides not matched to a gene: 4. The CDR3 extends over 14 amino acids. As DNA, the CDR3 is TGTGCCAGCAGTCGACAGGGGAGCGGAAACACCATATATTTT. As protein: CASSRQGSGNTIYF.

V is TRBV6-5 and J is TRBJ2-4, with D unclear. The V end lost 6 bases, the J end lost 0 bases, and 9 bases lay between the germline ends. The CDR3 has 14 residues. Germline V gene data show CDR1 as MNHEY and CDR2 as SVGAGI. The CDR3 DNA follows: TGTGCCAGCAGCTCCGTTATAGCCAAAAACATTCAGTACTTC. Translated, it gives CASSSVIAKNIQYF.

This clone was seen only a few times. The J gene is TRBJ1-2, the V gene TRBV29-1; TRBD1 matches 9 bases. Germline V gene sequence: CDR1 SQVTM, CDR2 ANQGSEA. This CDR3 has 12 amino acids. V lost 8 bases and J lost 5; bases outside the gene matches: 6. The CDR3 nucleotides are TGCAGCATCAGACAGGGGGATTATGGCTACACCTTC. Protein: CSIRQGDYGYTF. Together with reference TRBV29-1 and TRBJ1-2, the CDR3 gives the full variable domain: SAVISQKPSRDICQRGTSLTIQCQVDSQVTMMFWYRQQPGQSLTLIATANQGSEATYESGFVIDKFPISRPNLTFSTLTVSNMSPEDSSIYLCSIRQGDYGYTFGSGTRLTVV.

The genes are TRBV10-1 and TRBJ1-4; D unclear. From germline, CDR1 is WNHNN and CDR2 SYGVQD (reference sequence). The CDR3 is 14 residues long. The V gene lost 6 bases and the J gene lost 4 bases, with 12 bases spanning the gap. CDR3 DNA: TGCGCCAGCAGAGCCCGGGAGAATAATGAAAAACTGTTTTTT. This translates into CASRARENNEKLFF.

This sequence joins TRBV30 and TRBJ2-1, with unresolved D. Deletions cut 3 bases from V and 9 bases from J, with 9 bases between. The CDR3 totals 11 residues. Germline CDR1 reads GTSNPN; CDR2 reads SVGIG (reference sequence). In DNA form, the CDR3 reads TGTGCCTGGAGCCAGGCTCGTGAGCAGTTCTTC. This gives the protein CAWSQAREQFF.

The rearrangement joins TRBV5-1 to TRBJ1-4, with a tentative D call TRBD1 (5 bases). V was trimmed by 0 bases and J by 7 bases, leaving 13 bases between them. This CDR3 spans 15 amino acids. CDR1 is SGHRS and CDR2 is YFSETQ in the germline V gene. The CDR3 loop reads CASSLAGSGGEKLFF. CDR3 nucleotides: TGCGCCAGCAGCTTGGCCGGGTCGGGGGGTGAAAAACTGTTTTTT. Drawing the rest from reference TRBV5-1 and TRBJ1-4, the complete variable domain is KAGVTQTPRYLIKTRGQQVTLSCSPISGHRSVSWYQQTPGQGLQFLFEYFSETQRNKGNFPGRFSGRQFSNSRSEMNVSTLELGDSALYLCASSLAGSGGEKLFFGSGTQLSVL.

In nucleotides, the CDR3 is TGTGCCAGCAGCCGAGGGACAGGGAACACCGGGGAGCTGTTTTTT. Amino acids: CASSRGTGNTGELFF. V is TRBV7-9 and J is TRBJ2-2; 8 bases fit TRBD1. Germline CDR1 is SEHNR and CDR2 is FQNEAQ (reference sequence). Trimming took 5 bases from V and 1 from J; bases not matched to a gene: 3. CDR3 length equals 15 residues.

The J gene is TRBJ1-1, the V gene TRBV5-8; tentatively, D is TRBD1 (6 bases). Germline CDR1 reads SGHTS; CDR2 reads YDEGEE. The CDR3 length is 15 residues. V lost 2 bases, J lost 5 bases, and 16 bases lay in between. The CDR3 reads CASSFLHRVHTEAFF. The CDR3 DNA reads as TGTGCCAGCAGCTTCCTCCACAGGGTTCATACTGAAGCTTTCTTT.

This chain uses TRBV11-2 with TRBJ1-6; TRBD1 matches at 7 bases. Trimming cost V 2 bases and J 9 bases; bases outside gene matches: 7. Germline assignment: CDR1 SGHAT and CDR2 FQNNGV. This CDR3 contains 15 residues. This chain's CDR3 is CASSLRGTATSPLHF. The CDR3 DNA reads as TGTGCCAGCAGCTTAAGGGGGACAGCCACTTCACCCCTCCACTTT.

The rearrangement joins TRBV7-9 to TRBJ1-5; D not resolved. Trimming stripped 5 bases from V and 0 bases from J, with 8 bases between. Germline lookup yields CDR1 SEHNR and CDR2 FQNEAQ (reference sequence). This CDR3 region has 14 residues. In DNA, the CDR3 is TGTGCCAGCAGCAAAACAGATAGCAATCAGCCCCAGCATTTT. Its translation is CASSKTDSNQPQHF.

The CDR3 nucleotides are TGTGCCAGCAGCCCCCTCTCCGGACAGGCTACAGGAAACACCATATATTTT. The encoded protein is CASSPLSGQATGNTIYF. The chain uses TRBV7-6 and TRBJ1-3, with 7 bases fitting TRBD1. The CDR3 sequence is 17 residues long. CDR1 is SGHVS and CDR2 is FNYEAQ in the germline V gene. The junction had 14 bases not matched to a gene; V was cut back by 5 bases and J by 4 bases.

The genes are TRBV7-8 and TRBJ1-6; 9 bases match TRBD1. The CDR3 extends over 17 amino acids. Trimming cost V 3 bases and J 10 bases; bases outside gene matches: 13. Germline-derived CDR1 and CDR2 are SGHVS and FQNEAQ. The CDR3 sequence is CASSFLEGGTGRSPLHF. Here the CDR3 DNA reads TGTGCCAGCAGCTTTCTAGAGGGTGGGACAGGGCGATCACCCCTCCACTTT.

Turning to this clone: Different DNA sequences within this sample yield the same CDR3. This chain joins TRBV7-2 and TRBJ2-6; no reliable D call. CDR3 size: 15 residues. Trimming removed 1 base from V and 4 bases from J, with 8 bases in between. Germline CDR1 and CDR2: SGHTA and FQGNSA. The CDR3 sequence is CASSLGAVGANVLTF. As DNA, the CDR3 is TGTGCCAGCAGCTTAGGGGCTGTAGGGGCCAACGTCCTGACTTTC.

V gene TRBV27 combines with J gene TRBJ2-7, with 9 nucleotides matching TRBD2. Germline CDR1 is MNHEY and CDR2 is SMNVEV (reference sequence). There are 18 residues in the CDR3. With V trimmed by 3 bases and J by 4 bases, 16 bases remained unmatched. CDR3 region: CASSLGSGRGGKRYEQYF. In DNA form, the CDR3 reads TGTGCCAGCAGTTTGGGTAGTGGGCGGGGGGGCAAACGGTACGAGCAGTACTTC.

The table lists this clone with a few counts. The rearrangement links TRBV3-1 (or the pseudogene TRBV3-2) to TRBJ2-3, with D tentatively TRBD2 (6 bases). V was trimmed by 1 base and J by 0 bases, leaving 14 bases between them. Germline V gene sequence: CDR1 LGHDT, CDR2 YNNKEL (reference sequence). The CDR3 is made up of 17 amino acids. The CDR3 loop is CASSQGFGGFSTDTQYF. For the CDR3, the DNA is TGTGCCAGCAGCCAAGGATTTGGGGGGTTTAGCACAGATACGCAGTATTTT.

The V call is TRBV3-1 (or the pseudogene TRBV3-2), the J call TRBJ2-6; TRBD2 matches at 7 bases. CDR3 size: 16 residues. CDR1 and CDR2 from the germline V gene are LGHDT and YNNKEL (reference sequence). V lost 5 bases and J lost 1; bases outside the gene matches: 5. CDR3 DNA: TGTGCCAGCAGCAGGTCGGGGGGTTCTGGGGCCAACGTCCTGACTTTC. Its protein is CASSRSGGSGANVLTF.

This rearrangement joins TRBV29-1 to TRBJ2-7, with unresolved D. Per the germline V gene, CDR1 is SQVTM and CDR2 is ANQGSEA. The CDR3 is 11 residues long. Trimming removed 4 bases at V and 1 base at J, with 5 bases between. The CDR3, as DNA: TGCAGCGTTGTGAGTTCCTACGAGCAGTACTTC. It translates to CSVVSSYEQYF.

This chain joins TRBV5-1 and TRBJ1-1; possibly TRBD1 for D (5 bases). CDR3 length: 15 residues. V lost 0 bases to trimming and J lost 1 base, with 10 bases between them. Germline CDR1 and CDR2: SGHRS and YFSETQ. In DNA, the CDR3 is TGCGCCAGCAGCTTGGCCGGGACTCAGAACACTGAAGCTTTCTTT. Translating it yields CASSLAGTQNTEAFF.

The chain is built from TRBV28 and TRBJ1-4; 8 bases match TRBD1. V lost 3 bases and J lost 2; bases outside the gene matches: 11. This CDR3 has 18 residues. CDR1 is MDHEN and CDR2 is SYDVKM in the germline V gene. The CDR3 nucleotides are TGTGCCAGCAGTTTTTCTGCCCAGGGGGCATCGACTAATGAAAAACTGTTTTTT. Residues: CASSFSAQGASTNEKLFF. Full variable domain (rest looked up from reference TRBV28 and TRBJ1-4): DVKVTQSSRYLVKRTGEKVFLECVQDMDHENMFWYRQDPGLGLRLIYFSYDVKMKEKGDIPEGYSVSREKKERFSLILESASTNQTSMYLCASSFSAQGASTNEKLFFGSGTQLSVL.